Each of the 19 T cell receptor beta chains below was sequenced from the same sample in a study of shared clonotypes between healthy human individuals. TCRdb's table, derived via immunoSEQ multiplex PCR, lists solely in-frame clones and lacks some. The sample lists 950,000 to 1,300,000 clones, roughly 75% occurring once. Sample: memory CD4+ T cells sorted from blood. Subset given: CD45RA-negative fraction. Receptors originate from a man aged 18 to 30 in good health.

J is TRBJ1-1 and V is TRBV2; D unclear. The CDR3 spans 14 residues. The germline V gene has CDR1 SNHLY and CDR2 FYNNEI. Deletions cut 4 bases from V and 0 bases from J, with 9 bases between. Here the CDR3 reads CASSVARLNTEAFF. CDR3 DNA sequence: TGTGCCAGCAGTGTAGCCAGGTTGAACACTGAAGCTTTCTTT.

This clone was detected once. The chain links TRBV30 to TRBJ1-6, with D uncertain. V was cut by 1 base and J by 11 bases, with 9 bases left in between. CDR1 is GTSNPN, CDR2 SVGIG, per germline (reference sequence). CDR3 size: 12 residues. CDR3 amino acids: CAWSEGATPLHF. CDR3 bases: TGTGCCTGGAGTGAGGGAGCGACACCCCTCCACTTT.

This clone was detected once. J is TRBJ2-7 and V is TRBV7-9, with D possibly TRBD2 on 6 matching bases. Germline loops: CDR1 SEHNR, CDR2 FQNEAQ (reference sequence). V was trimmed by 5 bases and J by 6 bases, leaving 20 bases between them. The length of the CDR3 is 15 residues. CDR3: CASSPRRWDSSEQYF. CDR3 nucleotides: TGTGCCAGCAGCCCCCGTCGTTGGGACTCATCCGAGCAGTACTTC.

The chain carries TRBV7-6 and TRBJ2-5; D remains unclear. V was trimmed by 5 bases and J by 5 bases, leaving 9 bases between them. Germline values: CDR1 SGHVS, CDR2 FNYEAQ. The CDR3 runs to 12 residues. The CDR3 nucleotides read TGTGCCAGCAGCGTGAACTCGGAGACCCAGTACTTC. This sequence encodes CASSVNSETQYF.

V gene TRBV15 combines with J gene TRBJ2-5; TRBD2 aligns across 9 bases. This CDR3 contains 15 residues. The V segment lost 8 bases and the J segment 5 bases; nucleotides outside the gene matches: 12. Germline CDR1 is LNHNV and CDR2 is YYDKDF (reference sequence). CDR3 loop: CATLEAGGLGETQYF. CDR3 coding DNA: TGTGCCACCCTTGAAGCGGGGGGCCTTGGGGAGACCCAGTACTTC.

This chain connects TRBV7-2 to TRBJ2-5, with 7 bases lining up with TRBD2. This CDR3 spans 15 amino acids. Germline values: CDR1 SGHTA, CDR2 FQGNSA. V dropped 3 bases and J dropped 3; count of bases not matched to a gene: 7. This CDR3 reads CASSFSGLAEETQYF. CDR3 nucleotides: TGTGCCAGCAGCTTTAGCGGGTTGGCTGAAGAGACCCAGTACTTC.

The chain has TRBV7-2 and TRBJ2-1, with 11 bases matching TRBD2. Germline V gene sequence: CDR1 SGHTA, CDR2 FQGNSA. The CDR3 length is 16 residues. V lost 1 base, J lost 5 bases, and 4 bases stayed unmatched. DNA for the CDR3: TGTGCCAGCAGCTTAGGGCTAGCGGGAGGCCACAATGAGCAGTTCTTC. Translated: CASSLGLAGGHNEQFF.

The chain is built from TRBV18 and TRBJ1-1; tentative D call: TRBD1 (6 bases). The CDR3 extends over 13 amino acids. Deletions cut 4 bases from V and 11 bases from J, with 17 bases between. Looked up from germline, CDR1 is KGHSH and CDR2 is LQKENI. The DNA of the CDR3 is TGTGCCAGCTCACGAGAATCAGGGGAAGTGGCTTTCTTT. The encoded protein is CASSRESGEVAFF.

This clone was recorded once. V is TRBV6-6 and J is TRBJ2-3; TRBD2 matches 7 bases. The ends lost 4 bases at V and 0 bases at J; junction bases unmatched: 7. Germline values: CDR1 MNHNY, CDR2 SVGAGI (reference sequence). The CDR3 runs to 16 residues. The CDR3, as DNA: TGTGCCAGCAGTTCCCACTGGCGGGGGAGCACAGATACGCAGTATTTT. The encoded protein is CASSSHWRGSTDTQYF.

The chain's CDR3 is CASSQDNRDPLYYTDTQYF. The DNA of the CDR3 is TGTGCCAGCAGCCAAGACAACCGGGATCCATTATACTACACAGATACGCAGTATTTT. The V and J genes are TRBV14 and TRBJ2-3; D is possibly TRBD2 (5 bases). Germline-derived CDR1 and CDR2 are SGHDN and FVKESK. Trimming left V 0 bases short and J 2 bases short, with 21 bases between. The CDR3 has 19 amino acids.

This clone has a handful of counts. The chain links TRBV5-4 to TRBJ2-7; D is ambiguous. V lost 4 bases to trimming and J lost 0 bases, with 8 bases between them. Per germline, CDR1 SGHNT and CDR2 YYREEE (reference sequence). The length of the CDR3 is 13 residues. The CDR3 region is CASSPSTSYEQYF. CDR3 coding DNA: TGTGCCAGCAGCCCATCGACCTCCTACGAGCAGTACTTC.

V gene TRBV5-6 combines with J gene TRBJ2-1, with 8 bases matching TRBD2. This CDR3 region has 16 residues. After removal of 3 bases from V and 6 bases from J, the junction contained 11 bases not matched to a gene. Per the germline V gene, CDR1 is SGHDT and CDR2 is YYEEEE. The CDR3 region has the DNA TGTGCCAGCAGCTATCGGAGGAGCGGGAGAATCAATGAGCAGTTCTTC. It codes for CASSYRRSGRINEQFF.

The chain employs TRBV29-1 and TRBJ2-7; D not resolved. This CDR3 contains 12 residues. With 3 bases removed from V and 6 bases from J, the gap between germline ends came to 12 bases. Per the germline V gene, CDR1 is SQVTM and CDR2 is ANQGSEA. CDR3 DNA sequence: TGCAGCGTTGAGGTTCAGATCGGCGAGCAGTACTTC. This sequence encodes CSVEVQIGEQYF.

This clone turned up a few times. At the DNA level, this CDR3 is encoded by other sequences in the same sample as well. The chain links TRBV7-2 to TRBJ1-1; a possible D gene is TRBD1 (6 bases). Germline V gives CDR1 SGHTA, CDR2 FQGNSA. The CDR3 contains 13 residues. Trimming removed 5 bases from V and 1 base from J, with 8 bases in between. The CDR3 DNA follows: TGTGCCAGCAGCACGGACAGGAACACTGAAGCTTTCTTT. This translates into CASSTDRNTEAFF.

The chain couples TRBV6-5 to TRBJ2-3, with D perhaps TRBD2 (6 bases). This CDR3 has 13 residues. V shed 10 bases and J shed 10 bases, with 21 bases lying between them. The germline V gene encodes CDR1 MNHEY and CDR2 SVGAGI. CDR3 DNA: TGTGCCACTAGCGTTATACCCGCCGGCGCGCAGTATTTT. This encodes CATSVIPAGAQYF.

The chain combines TRBV5-1 with TRBJ2-7; no reliable D call. The CDR3 loop spans 14 amino acids. V lost 0 bases, J lost 0 bases, and 7 bases lay in between. Germline CDR1 reads SGHRS; CDR2 reads YFSETQ. CDR3 sequence reads: CASSLGQYSYEQYF. The CDR3, as DNA: TGCGCCAGCAGCTTGGGTCAGTACTCCTACGAGCAGTACTTC.

The CDR3 here is CASSLAQGVRGGYTF. CDR3 coding DNA: TGTGCCAGCAGCTTAGCACAGGGCGTTCGGGGCGGCTACACCTTC. This chain links TRBV7-9 with TRBJ1-2, with a weak D call TRBD1 (6 bases). The V gene lost 0 bases and the J gene lost 8 bases, with 16 bases spanning the gap. The germline gives CDR1 SEHNR, CDR2 FQNEAQ (reference sequence). The CDR3 is made up of 15 amino acids.

The chain links TRBV7-2 to TRBJ2-3; 7 nucleotides agree with TRBD2. Germline CDR1 reads SGHTA; CDR2 reads FQGNSA. V lost 4 bases to trimming and J lost 4 bases; unmatched junction nucleotides: 8. The CDR3 sequence is 15 residues long. The DNA for the CDR3 is TGTGCCAGCAGCTCCCGACTAGCAATCCCAGATACGCAGTATTTT. Translation gives CASSSRLAIPDTQYF.

This clone was seen once. The chain couples TRBV5-1 to TRBJ2-3; D is tentatively TRBD1 or TRBD2 (5 bases each). CDR1 is SGHRS and CDR2 is YFSETQ in the germline V gene. With 3 bases removed from V and 5 bases from J, the gap between germline ends came to 16 bases. The CDR3 loop spans 15 amino acids. The CDR3 nucleotides read TGCGCCAGCAGCTCCGATGGGACCTTGGGAGATACGCAGTATTTT. Protein: CASSSDGTLGDTQYF.